These 15 T cell receptor beta chains came from one sample sequenced in a study of shared clonotypes between healthy human individuals. The assay was immunoSEQ multiplex PCR, and TCRdb's table has in-frame clones only and misses some. This table holds around 1.1 million clones, approximately 78% found once. Sample: memory CD4+ T cells from PBMCs. Subset defined: CD45RA-negative fraction. These receptors all stem from a man aged 18 to 35 in good health. Some clones in this sample may be carry-over from other donors' samples.

As concerns this clone: This sample includes further DNA sequences coding for the same CDR3. The rearrangement uses TRBV11-2 and TRBJ2-7; no firm D call. This CDR3 has 12 amino acids. Between the trimmed V and J ends, which lost 5 bases and 2 bases, there was a span of 7 bases. Germline assignment: CDR1 SGHAT and CDR2 FQNNGV. CDR3: CASSPTPYEQYF. In nucleotides, the CDR3 is TGTGCCAGCAGCCCCACCCCCTACGAGCAGTACTTC.

The V call is TRBV28, the J call TRBJ2-5; 9 nucleotides match TRBD1. Trimming at V came to 4 bases and at J to 9 bases, leaving 15 bases not matched to a gene. The CDR3 has 16 residues. The germline CDR1 and CDR2 sequences are MDHEN and SYDVKM. CDR3 nucleotide sequence: TGTGCCAGCAGTTCGCCGCGACCGGGACAGGGACGGGCCCAGTACTTC. Encoded protein: CASSSPRPGQGRAQYF.

The chain carries TRBV28 and TRBJ2-7; perhaps TRBD1 as D (6 bases). The CDR3 spans 13 residues. The V and J ends lost 6 bases and 11 bases respectively, with 20 bases between them. Per germline, CDR1 MDHEN and CDR2 SYDVKM. The CDR3 region has the DNA TGTGCCAGCAGGATATACCGGGACAAGGGGGAGTACTTC. Protein product: CASRIYRDKGEYF.

The chain combines TRBV7-8 with TRBJ2-5; no definite D call. This CDR3 has 15 residues. CDR1 SGHVS and CDR2 FQNEAQ come from the germline V gene. The V end lost 1 base, the J end lost 0 bases, and 9 bases lay between the germline ends. CDR3 DNA sequence: TGTGCCAGCAGCTTAGACCCCAGGTACCAAGAGACCCAGTACTTC. This codes for CASSLDPRYQETQYF.

The chain employs TRBV30 and TRBJ2-5; 9 bases are a match to TRBD2. The germline V gene encodes CDR1 GTSNPN and CDR2 SVGIG (reference sequence). Trimming removed 0 bases from V and 4 bases from J; junction bases left unmatched: 9. The CDR3 is 16 amino acids. The CDR3 loop reads CAWSVRGGRASETQYF. The DNA for the CDR3 is TGTGCCTGGAGTGTACGGGGCGGGAGGGCCTCAGAGACCCAGTACTTC. Using reference TRBV30 and TRBJ2-5 for the parts outside the CDR3, the full variable domain is SQTIHQWPATLVQPVGSPLSLECTVEGTSNPNLYWYRQAAGRGLQLLFYSVGIGQISSEVPQNLSASRPQDRQFILSSKKLLLSDSGFYLCAWSVRGGRASETQYFGPGTRLLVL.

The chain couples TRBV6-1 to TRBJ1-5; D gene ambiguous. The CDR3 runs 15 residues. Trimming took off 2 bases at V and 0 bases at J, with 8 bases between the two ends. The germline V gene encodes CDR1 MNHNS and CDR2 SASEGT. The CDR3 spells CASSEPPISNQPQHF. The CDR3 nucleotides read TGTGCCAGCAGTGAACCACCGATTAGCAATCAGCCCCAGCATTTT.

On this clone: A far larger clone is one nucleotide away, so this likely arose from a read error. V usage is TRBV10-3 and J usage is TRBJ2-5, with D perhaps TRBD1 (6 bases). This CDR3 has 14 residues. Germline loops: CDR1 ENHRY, CDR2 SYGVKD. Here the CDR3 reads CTTKATGAQETQYF. As DNA, the CDR3 is TGTACCACCAAAGCGACAGGAGCCCAAGAGACCCAGTACTTC.

About this clone itself: Other DNA sequences of this sample code for an identical CDR3. This rearrangement joins TRBV29-1 to TRBJ1-1, with TRBD1 matching 8 bases. The CDR3 loop spans 13 amino acids. J gave up 2 bases and V 4 bases, and 3 bases lay outside the gene matches. Germline V gene data show CDR1 as SQVTM and CDR2 as ANQGSEA. CDR3 residues: CSVGQGKNTEAFF. Here the CDR3 DNA reads TGCAGCGTTGGACAGGGGAAAAACACTGAAGCTTTCTTT.

The chain has TRBV19 and TRBJ2-2; D call uncertain. Germline assignment: CDR1 LNHDA and CDR2 SQIVND (reference sequence). The CDR3 totals 14 residues. V lost 1 base and J 4 bases, leaving 7 bases between the germline ends. The CDR3 sequence: CASSIGQFTGELFF. The DNA for the CDR3 is TGTGCCAGTAGTATAGGCCAGTTCACCGGGGAGCTGTTTTTT.

This chain uses TRBV28 with TRBJ1-4; possible D gene TRBD1, 6 bases. Trimming removed 7 bases from V and 3 bases from J, with 15 bases in between. Germline V gene lookup returns CDR1 MDHEN and CDR2 SYDVKM. The CDR3 runs 15 residues. Here the CDR3 DNA reads TGTGCCAGCAATGGGGGCGGGAGGGCTAATGAAAAACTGTTTTTT. Its translation: CASNGGGRANEKLFF.

The count of this clone is one. The chain links TRBV7-2 to TRBJ1-1; maybe TRBD1 (6 bases). Between the trimmed V and J ends, which lost 3 bases and 4 bases, there was a span of 12 bases. This CDR3 region has 14 residues. Germline-derived CDR1 and CDR2 are SGHTA and FQGNSA. CDR3: CASSFNRAGTEAFF. In DNA, the CDR3 is TGTGCCAGCAGCTTCAACAGGGCTGGCACTGAAGCTTTCTTT.

The chain couples TRBV7-8 to TRBJ2-2, with 7 nucleotides matching TRBD1. CDR3 length: 17 residues. V trimming: 8 bases; J trimming: 3 bases; junction bases outside the gene matches: 15. Germline V CDR1 and CDR2: SGHVS, FQNEAQ. CDR3 in DNA: TGTGCCAGCCTTAAAACTAGGGGGCGGAAAGACACCGGGGAGCTGTTTTTT. As protein: CASLKTRGRKDTGELFF.

As regards this clone: This specimen includes other DNA sequences encoding the same CDR3. V gene TRBV5-1 combines with J gene TRBJ2-3, with 7 bases lining up with TRBD2. Germline V gene lookup returns CDR1 SGHRS and CDR2 YFSETQ. With 2 bases clipped from V and 1 base from J, the junction kept 1 base outside the gene matches. The CDR3 loop spans 14 amino acids. For the CDR3, the DNA is TGCGCCAGCAGCTTCGGACTAGGCACAGATACGCAGTATTTT. It codes for CASSFGLGTDTQYF. The complete variable domain, with remaining parts taken from reference TRBV5-1 and TRBJ2-3, reads KAGVTQTPRYLIKTRGQQVTLSCSPISGHRSVSWYQQTPGQGLQFLFEYFSETQRNKGNFPGRFSGRQFSNSRSEMNVSTLELGDSALYLCASSFGLGTDTQYFGPGTRLTVL.

The chain links TRBV28 to TRBJ1-5; D not certain. Trimming left V 7 bases short and J 0 bases short, with 13 bases between. CDR1 is MDHEN, CDR2 SYDVKM, per germline. This CDR3 is 15 amino acids long. CDR3 amino acids: CASTLNDYSNQPQHF. DNA for the CDR3: TGTGCCAGCACCCTGAATGACTATAGCAATCAGCCCCAGCATTTT. Full variable domain (remainder filled in from reference TRBV28 and TRBJ1-5): DVKVTQSSRYLVKRTGEKVFLECVQDMDHENMFWYRQDPGLGLRLIYFSYDVKMKEKGDIPEGYSVSREKKERFSLILESASTNQTSMYLCASTLNDYSNQPQHFGDGTRLSIL.

The V gene is TRBV9, the J gene TRBJ1-1, with D uncertain. CDR3 size: 13 residues. CDR1 and CDR2 (germline): SGDLS, YYNGEE. V was trimmed by 0 bases and J by 3 bases, leaving 6 bases between them. The CDR3 nucleotides read TGTGCCAGCAGCGTAGCCCAGTACACTGAAGCTTTCTTT. Residues: CASSVAQYTEAFF.